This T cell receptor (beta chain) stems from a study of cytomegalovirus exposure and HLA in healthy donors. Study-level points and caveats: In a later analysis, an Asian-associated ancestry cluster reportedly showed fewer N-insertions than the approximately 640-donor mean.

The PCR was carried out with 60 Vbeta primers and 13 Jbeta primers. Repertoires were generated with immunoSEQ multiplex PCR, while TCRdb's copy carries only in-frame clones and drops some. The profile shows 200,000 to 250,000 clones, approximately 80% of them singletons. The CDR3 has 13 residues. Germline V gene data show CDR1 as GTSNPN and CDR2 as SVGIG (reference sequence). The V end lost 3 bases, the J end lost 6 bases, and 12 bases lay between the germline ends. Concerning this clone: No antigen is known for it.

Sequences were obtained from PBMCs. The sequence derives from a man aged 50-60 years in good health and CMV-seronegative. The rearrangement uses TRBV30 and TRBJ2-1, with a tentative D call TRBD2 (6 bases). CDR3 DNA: TGTGCCTGGAGCGGGGGTTGGGGCAATGAGCAGTTCTTC. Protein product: CAWSGGWGNEQFF.